The clone carrying this TCR beta chain turned up a few times. Its antigen is undetermined. TCRbeta libraries averaged around 41,000 productive templates per sample. Generated by immunoSEQ multiplex PCR, the TCRdb table keeps only in-frame clones and is missing some. The table lists roughly 38,000 clones, roughly 84% of them singletons. The sample comes from a study of STAT3 mutations in large granular lymphocyte leukemia. Broader study findings: In several patients, dominant TCR clone burden exceeded STAT3 mutant burden. Every T-LGLL patient had at least one immunodominant TCRbeta clonotype. No sample exists from the first appearance of each clone.

The CDR3 totals 15 residues. Germline V lookup: CDR1 WSHSY, CDR2 SAAADI. Trimming pared 2 bases from V and 1 base from J, leaving 9 bases between. The TCR sequence derives from a human donor with T large granular lymphocyte leukemia. Some clones in this sample may be carry-over from other donors' samples. Sequences were obtained from PBMCs. V gene TRBV10-2 combines with J gene TRBJ1-3; D remains ambiguous. The DNA for the CDR3 is TGCGCCAGCAGTGAGAGTGGTGGGTCTGGAAACACCATATATTTT. As protein: CASSESGGSGNTIYF.